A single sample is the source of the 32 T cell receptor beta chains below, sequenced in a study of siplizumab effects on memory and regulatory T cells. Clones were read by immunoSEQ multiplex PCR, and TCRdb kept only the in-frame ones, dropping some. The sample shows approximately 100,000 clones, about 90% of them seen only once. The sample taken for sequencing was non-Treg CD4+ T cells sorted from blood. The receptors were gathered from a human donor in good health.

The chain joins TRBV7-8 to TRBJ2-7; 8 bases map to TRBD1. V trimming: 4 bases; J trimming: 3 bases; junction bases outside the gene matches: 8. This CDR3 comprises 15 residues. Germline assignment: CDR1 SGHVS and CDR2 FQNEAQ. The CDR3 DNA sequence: TGTGCCAGCAGCTCAGACCCGGGACAGGTCTACGAGCAGTACTTC. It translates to CASSSDPGQVYEQYF.

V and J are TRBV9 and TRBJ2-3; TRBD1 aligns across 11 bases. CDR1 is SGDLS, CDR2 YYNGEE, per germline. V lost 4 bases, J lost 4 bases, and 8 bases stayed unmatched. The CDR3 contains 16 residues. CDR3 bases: TGTGCCAGCAGCCTAGGACAGGGGGCGTTTTCAGATACGCAGTATTTT. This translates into CASSLGQGAFSDTQYF. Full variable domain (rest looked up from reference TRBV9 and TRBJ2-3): DSGVTQTPKHLITATGQRVTLRCSPRSGDLSVYWYQQSLDQGLQFLIQYYNGEERAKGNILERFSAQQFPDLHSELNLSSLELGDSALYFCASSLGQGAFSDTQYFGPGTRLTVL.

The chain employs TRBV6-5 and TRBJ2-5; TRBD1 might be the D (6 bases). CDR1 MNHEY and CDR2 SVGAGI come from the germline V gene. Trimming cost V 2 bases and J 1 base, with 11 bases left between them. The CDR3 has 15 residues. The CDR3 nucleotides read TGTGCCAGCAGTTACAGAGGACAGTCCCAAGAGACCCAGTACTTC. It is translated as CASSYRGQSQETQYF.

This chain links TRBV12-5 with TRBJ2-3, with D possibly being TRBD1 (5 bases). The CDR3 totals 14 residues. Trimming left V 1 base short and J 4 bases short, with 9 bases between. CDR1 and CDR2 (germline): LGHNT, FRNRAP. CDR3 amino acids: CASGLGQQADTQYF. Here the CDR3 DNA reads TGTGCTAGTGGTTTGGGACAGCAAGCAGATACGCAGTATTTT.

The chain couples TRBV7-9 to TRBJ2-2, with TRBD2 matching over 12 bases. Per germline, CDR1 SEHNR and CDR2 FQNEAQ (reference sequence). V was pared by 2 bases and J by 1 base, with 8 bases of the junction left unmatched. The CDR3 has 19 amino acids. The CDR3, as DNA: TGTGCCAGCAGCTTACGTTCTTCTAGCGGGAGGGGGAACACCGGGGAGCTGTTTTTT. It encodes CASSLRSSSGRGNTGELFF.

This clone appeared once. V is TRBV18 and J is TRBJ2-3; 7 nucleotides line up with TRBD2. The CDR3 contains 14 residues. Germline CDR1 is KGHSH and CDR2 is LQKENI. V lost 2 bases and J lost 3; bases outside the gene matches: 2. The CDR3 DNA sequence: TGTGCCAGCTCACCAGGCGGGAGAACAGATACGCAGTATTTT. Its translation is CASSPGGRTDTQYF.

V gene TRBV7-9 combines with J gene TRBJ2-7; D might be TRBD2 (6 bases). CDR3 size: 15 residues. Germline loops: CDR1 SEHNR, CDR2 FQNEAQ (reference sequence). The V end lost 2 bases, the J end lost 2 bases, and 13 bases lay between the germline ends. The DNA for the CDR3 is TGTGCCAGCAGCTTACTGCGGGAAGGGGCCTACGAGCAGTACTTC. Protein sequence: CASSLLREGAYEQYF.

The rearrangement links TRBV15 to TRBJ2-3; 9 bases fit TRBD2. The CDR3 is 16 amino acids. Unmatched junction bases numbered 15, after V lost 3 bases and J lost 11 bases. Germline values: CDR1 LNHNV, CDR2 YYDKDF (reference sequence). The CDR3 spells CATSSASGLAVFEQYF. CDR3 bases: TGTGCCACCAGCAGCGCCTCGGGACTAGCCGTTTTCGAGCAGTATTTT. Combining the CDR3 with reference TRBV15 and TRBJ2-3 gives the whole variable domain DAMVIQNPRYQVTQFGKPVTLSCSQTLNHNVMYWYQQKSSQAPKLLFHYYDKDFNNEADTPDNFQSRRPNTSFCFLDIRSPGLGDTAMYLCATSSASGLAVFEQYFGPGTRLTVL.

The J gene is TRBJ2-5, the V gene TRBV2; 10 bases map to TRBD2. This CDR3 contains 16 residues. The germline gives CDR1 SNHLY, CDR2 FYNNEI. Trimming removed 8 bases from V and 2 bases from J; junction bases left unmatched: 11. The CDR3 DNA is TGTGCCAGCCGACTGGGGCTAGCGGGGGTACAAGAGACCCAGTACTTC. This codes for CASRLGLAGVQETQYF.

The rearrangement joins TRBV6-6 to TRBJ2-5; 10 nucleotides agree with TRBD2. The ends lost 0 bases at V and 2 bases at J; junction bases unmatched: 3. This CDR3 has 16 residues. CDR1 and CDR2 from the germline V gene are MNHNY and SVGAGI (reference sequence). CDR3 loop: CASSYSLAGGQETQYF. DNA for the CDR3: TGTGCCAGCAGTTACTCCTTAGCGGGAGGACAAGAGACCCAGTACTTC.

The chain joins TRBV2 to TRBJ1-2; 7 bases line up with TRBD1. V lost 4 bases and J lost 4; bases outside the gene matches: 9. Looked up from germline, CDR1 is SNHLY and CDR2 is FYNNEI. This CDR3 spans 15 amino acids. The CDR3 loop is CASSADDRAFYGYTF. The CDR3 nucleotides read TGTGCCAGCAGTGCCGACGACAGGGCCTTCTATGGCTACACCTTC.

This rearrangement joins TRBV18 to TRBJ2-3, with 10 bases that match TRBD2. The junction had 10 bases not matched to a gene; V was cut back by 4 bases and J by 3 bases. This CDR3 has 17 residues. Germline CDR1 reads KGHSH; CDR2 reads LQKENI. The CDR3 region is CASSLFSSGRGTDTQYF. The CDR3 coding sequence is TGTGCCAGCTCACTTTTCTCTAGCGGGAGAGGAACAGATACGCAGTATTTT.

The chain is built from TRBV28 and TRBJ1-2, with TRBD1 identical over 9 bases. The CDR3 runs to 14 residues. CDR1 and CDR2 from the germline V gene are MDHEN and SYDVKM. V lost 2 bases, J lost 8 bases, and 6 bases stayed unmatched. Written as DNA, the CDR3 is TGTGCCAGCAGTTTAGGGGACAGGGCGTTCGGCTACACCTTC. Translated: CASSLGDRAFGYTF.

The CDR3 DNA sequence: TGTGCCAGCAGTGAGGGGGGACTGCTCTCCTACGAGCAGTACTTC. Translating gives CASSEGGLLSYEQYF. The chain couples TRBV2 to TRBJ2-7; TRBD2 might be the D (6 bases). The CDR3 totals 15 residues. Between the trimmed V and J ends, which lost 3 bases and 0 bases, there was a span of 12 bases. Per germline, CDR1 SNHLY and CDR2 FYNNEI.

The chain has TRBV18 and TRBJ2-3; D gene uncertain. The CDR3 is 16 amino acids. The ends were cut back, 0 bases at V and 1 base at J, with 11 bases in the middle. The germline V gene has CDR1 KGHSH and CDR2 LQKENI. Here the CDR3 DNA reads TGTGCCAGCTCACCACCGTGGGGATGGGGCACAGATACGCAGTATTTT. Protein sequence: CASSPPWGWGTDTQYF. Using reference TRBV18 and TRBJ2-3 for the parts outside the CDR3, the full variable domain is NAGVMQNPRHLVRRRGQEARLRCSPMKGHSHVYWYRQLPEEGLKFMVYLQKENIIDESGMPKERFSAEFPKEGPSILRIQQVVRGDSAAYFCASSPPWGWGTDTQYFGPGTRLTVL.

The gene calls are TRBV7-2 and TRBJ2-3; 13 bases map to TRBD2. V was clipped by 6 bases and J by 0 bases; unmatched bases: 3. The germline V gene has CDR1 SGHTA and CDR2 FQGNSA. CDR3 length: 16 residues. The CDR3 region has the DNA TGTGCCAGCAGTTCGGGACTAGCGGGAAGCACAGATACGCAGTATTTT. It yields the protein CASSSGLAGSTDTQYF.

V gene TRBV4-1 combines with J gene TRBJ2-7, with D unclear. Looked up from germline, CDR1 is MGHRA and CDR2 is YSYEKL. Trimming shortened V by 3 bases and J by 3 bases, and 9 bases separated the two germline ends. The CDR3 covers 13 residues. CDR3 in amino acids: CASSHTSFYEQYF. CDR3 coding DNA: TGCGCCAGCAGCCACACAAGTTTCTACGAGCAGTACTTC.

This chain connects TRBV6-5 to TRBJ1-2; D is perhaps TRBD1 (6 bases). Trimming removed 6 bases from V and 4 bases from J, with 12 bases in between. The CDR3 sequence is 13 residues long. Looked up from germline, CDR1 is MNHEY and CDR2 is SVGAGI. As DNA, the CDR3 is TGTGCCAGCAGACGGACAGAAACCTATGGCTACACCTTC. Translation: CASRRTETYGYTF.

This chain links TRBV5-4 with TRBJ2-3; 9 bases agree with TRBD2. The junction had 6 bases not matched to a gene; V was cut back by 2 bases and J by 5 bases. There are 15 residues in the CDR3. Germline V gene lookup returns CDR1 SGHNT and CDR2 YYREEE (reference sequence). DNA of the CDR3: TGTGCCAGCAGCTTAAATAGCGGGAGTGTAGATACGCAGTATTTT. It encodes CASSLNSGSVDTQYF.

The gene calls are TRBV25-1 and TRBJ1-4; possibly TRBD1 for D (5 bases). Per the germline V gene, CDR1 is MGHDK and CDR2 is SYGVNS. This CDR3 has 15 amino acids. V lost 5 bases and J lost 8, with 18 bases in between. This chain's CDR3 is CASSRGSDYNEKLFF. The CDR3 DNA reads TGTGCCAGCAGTAGGGGTTCGGACTATAACGAAAAACTGTTTTTT.

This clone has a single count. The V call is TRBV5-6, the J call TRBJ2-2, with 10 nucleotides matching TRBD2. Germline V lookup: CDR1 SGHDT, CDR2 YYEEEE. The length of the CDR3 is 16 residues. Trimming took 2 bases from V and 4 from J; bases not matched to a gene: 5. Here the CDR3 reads CASSFSGRAGTGELFF. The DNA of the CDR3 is TGTGCCAGCAGCTTCAGCGGGAGGGCCGGCACCGGGGAGCTGTTTTTT.

The CDR3 bases are TGTGCCAGCAGCCAAGATATAGCTCAGCCCCAGCATTTT. This gives the protein CASSQDIAQPQHF. V usage is TRBV4-2 and J usage is TRBJ1-5; D remains unclear. The germline V gene encodes CDR1 LGHNA and CDR2 YNFKEQ. V was pared by 0 bases and J by 6 bases, with 6 bases between. There are 13 residues in the CDR3.

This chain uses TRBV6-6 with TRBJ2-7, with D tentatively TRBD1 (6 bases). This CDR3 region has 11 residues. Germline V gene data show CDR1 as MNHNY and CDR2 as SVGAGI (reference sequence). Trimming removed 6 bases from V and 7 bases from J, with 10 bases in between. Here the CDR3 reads CASRTDREQYF. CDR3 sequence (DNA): TGTGCCAGCAGAACCGACAGGGAGCAGTACTTC.

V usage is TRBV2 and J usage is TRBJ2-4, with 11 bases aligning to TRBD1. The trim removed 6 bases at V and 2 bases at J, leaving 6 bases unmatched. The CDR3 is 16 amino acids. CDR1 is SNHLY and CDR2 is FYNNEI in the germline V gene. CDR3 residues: CASSKDRGRTKNIQYF. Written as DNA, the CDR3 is TGTGCCAGCAGCAAGGACAGGGGGCGAACCAAAAACATTCAGTACTTC.

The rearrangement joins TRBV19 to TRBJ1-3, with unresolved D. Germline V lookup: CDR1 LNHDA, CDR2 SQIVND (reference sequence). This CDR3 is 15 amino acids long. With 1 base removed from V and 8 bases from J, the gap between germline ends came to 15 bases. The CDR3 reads CASSIAVSGRDTIYF. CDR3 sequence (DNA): TGTGCCAGTAGTATAGCGGTCTCCGGGCGGGACACCATATATTTT.

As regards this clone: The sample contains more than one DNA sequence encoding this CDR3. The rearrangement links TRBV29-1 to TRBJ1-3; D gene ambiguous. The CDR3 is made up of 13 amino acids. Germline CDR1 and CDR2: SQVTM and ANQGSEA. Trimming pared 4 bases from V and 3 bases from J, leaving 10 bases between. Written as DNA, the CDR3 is TGCAGCGTTGGTGAGGGAAATGGAAACACCATATATTTT. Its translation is CSVGEGNGNTIYF.

CDR3 amino acids: CASSSRQGISGNTIYF. The DNA for the CDR3 is TGTGCCAGCAGCTCCCGGCAGGGCATCTCTGGAAACACCATATATTTT. The chain couples TRBV5-4 to TRBJ1-3; D possibly corresponds to TRBD1 (5 bases). The V gene's germline CDR1 is SGHNT and CDR2 YYREEE (reference sequence). Trimming cost V 3 bases and J 0 bases, with 13 bases left between them. The CDR3 runs 16 residues.

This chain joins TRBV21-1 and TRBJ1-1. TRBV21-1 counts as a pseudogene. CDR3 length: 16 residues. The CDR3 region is CASSNNPPDEIAEAFF. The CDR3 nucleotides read TGTGCCAGCAGCAATAATCCCCCGGACGAAATAGCTGAAGCTTTCTTT.

CDR3 nucleotide sequence: TGTGCCAGCAGCACTCAGGGGGCCGGCACTGAAGCTTTCTTT. Encoded protein: CASSTQGAGTEAFF. This chain links TRBV5-4 with TRBJ1-1; 8 positions agree with TRBD1. V dropped 4 bases and J dropped 4; count of bases not matched to a gene: 6. This CDR3 has 14 residues. The germline V gene encodes CDR1 SGHNT and CDR2 YYREEE (reference sequence).

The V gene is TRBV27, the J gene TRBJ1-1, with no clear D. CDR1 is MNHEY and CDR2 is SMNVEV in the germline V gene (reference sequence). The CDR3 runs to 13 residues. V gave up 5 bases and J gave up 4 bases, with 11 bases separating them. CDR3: CASSPRWGTEAFF. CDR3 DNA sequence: TGTGCCAGCAGTCCTCGGTGGGGCACTGAAGCTTTCTTT.

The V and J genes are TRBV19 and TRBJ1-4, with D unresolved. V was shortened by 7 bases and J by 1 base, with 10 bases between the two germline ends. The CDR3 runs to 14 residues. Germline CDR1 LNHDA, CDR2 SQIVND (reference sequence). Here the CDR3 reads CASKEFRTNEKLFF. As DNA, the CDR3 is TGTGCCAGTAAGGAGTTCAGAACTAATGAAAAACTGTTTTTT.

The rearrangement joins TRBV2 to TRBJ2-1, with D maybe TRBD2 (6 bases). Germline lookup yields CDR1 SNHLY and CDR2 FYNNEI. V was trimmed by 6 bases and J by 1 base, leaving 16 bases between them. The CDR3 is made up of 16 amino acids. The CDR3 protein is CASRNRRDQSYNEQFF. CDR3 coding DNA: TGTGCCAGCAGGAACAGGAGGGACCAATCCTACAATGAGCAGTTCTTC.